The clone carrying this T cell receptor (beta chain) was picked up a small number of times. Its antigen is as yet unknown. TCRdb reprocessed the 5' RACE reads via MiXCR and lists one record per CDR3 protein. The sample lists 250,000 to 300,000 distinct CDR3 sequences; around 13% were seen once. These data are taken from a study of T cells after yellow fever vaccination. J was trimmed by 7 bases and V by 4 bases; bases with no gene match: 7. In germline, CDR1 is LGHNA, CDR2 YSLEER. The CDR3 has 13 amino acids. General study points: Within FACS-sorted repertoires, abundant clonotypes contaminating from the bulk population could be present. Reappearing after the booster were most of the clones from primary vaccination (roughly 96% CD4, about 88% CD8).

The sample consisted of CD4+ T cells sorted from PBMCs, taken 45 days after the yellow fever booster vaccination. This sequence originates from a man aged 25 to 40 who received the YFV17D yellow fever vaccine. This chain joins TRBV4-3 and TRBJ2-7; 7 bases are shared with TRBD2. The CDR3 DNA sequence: TGCGCCAGCAGCCGGGCGGGAGTGGGAGAGCAGTACTTC. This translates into CASSRAGVGEQYF.